Below are 2 T cell receptor beta chains sequenced from a single sample in a study of blood T cells in healthy people across ages. A J-beta primer mix and a sample-barcoded 5' primer were used in a second PCR of about 7 to 12 cycles. From the 5' RACE reads, TCRdb called clonotypes with MiXCR, one entry per CDR3 protein. The table shows roughly 550,000 distinct CDR3 sequences, with more than 20% occurring only once. Another study also made use of these data, one on T cells of mothers and their children.

Sample: blood. These receptors were collected from a boy aged 5-17 years in good health.

CDR3: CSARLVSYNEQFF. The CDR3 DNA reads TGCAGTGCTAGACTAGTGTCCTACAATGAGCAGTTCTTC. The V gene is TRBV20-1, the J gene TRBJ2-1; D gene uncertain. Trimming removed 2 bases from V and 1 base from J, with 6 bases in between. The germline CDR1 and CDR2 sequences are DFQATT and SNEGSKA (reference sequence). This CDR3 comprises 13 residues.

The chain employs TRBV7-2 and TRBJ1-1; tentative D call: TRBD1 (5 bases). Deletions cut 1 base from V and 0 bases from J, with 15 bases between. This CDR3 contains 17 residues. Per germline, CDR1 SGHTA and CDR2 FQGNSA. CDR3 protein: CASSLVQLGAVNTEAFF. The CDR3 nucleotides read TGTGCCAGCAGCTTAGTTCAGCTAGGGGCGGTGAACACTGAAGCTTTCTTT.